Below are 23 T cell receptor beta chains sequenced from a single sample in a study of identical twins. MiXCR was run by TCRdb on the 5' RACE reads, yielding one entry per CDR3 protein. The sample carries hundreds of thousands of distinct CDR3 sequences, roughly 9.4% recorded once. The sample taken for sequencing was memory (CD45RO+) T cells sorted from blood. Receptors were obtained from a woman between 18 and 29 years old in good health.

The chain employs TRBV5-1 and TRBJ2-1; D is unclear. This CDR3 has 15 amino acids. Trimming removed 4 bases from V and 5 bases from J, with 16 bases in between. Germline V lookup: CDR1 SGHRS, CDR2 YFSETQ. The CDR3 DNA is TGCGCCAGCAGCGGACGACCTACTTCACACAATGAGCAGTTCTTC. It specifies CASSGRPTSHNEQFF.

The chain uses TRBV5-8 and TRBJ1-5; weak D call: TRBD1 (5 bases). Trimming took off 1 base at V and 2 bases at J, with 10 bases between the two ends. This CDR3 has 15 residues. In germline, CDR1 is SGHTS, CDR2 YDEGEE. Written as DNA, the CDR3 is TGTGCCAGCAGCTTGTCAGGGCACGGCAATCAGCCCCAGCATTTT. The encoded protein is CASSLSGHGNQPQHF. Based on the CDR3 plus reference TRBV5-8 and TRBJ1-5, the full variable domain is EAGVTQSPTHLIKTRGQQATLRCSPISGHTSVYWYQQALGLGLQFLLWYDEGEERNRGNFPPRFSGRQFPNYSSELNVNALELEDSALYLCASSLSGHGNQPQHFGDGTRLSIL.

The chain combines TRBV7-2 with TRBJ1-1, with D tentatively TRBD1 (6 bases). V was shortened by 5 bases and J by 5 bases, with 24 bases between the two germline ends. The CDR3 runs to 17 residues. Per the germline V gene, CDR1 is SGHTA and CDR2 is FQGNSA. The CDR3 nucleotides are TGTGCCAGCAGCGATACACCGACAGGCCGGGCGAGGACTGAAGCTTTCTTT. This gives the protein CASSDTPTGRARTEAFF.

This clonotype was recorded a few times. This chain uses TRBV3-1 with TRBJ2-5; 9 nucleotides agree with TRBD2. CDR1 LGHDT and CDR2 YNNKEL come from the germline V gene (reference sequence). This CDR3 spans 16 amino acids. With 4 bases clipped from V and 4 bases from J, the junction kept 10 bases outside the gene matches. The CDR3 protein is CASSPARAGGTETQYF. The CDR3 DNA reads TGTGCCAGCAGCCCCGCCAGGGCGGGGGGGACAGAGACCCAGTACTTC.

The chain joins TRBV7-6 to TRBJ2-1; tentatively, D is TRBD2 (5 bases). Germline assignment: CDR1 SGHVS and CDR2 FNYEAQ. The CDR3 loop spans 13 amino acids. Trimming took 1 base from V and 9 from J, leaving 10 bases between them. CDR3 sequence reads: CASSLDRSAEQFF. In DNA, the CDR3 is TGTGCCAGCAGCTTAGACCGTAGCGCTGAGCAGTTCTTC.

This clonotype was counted ten times or more. J is TRBJ2-2 and V is TRBV5-5; tentative D call: TRBD2 (5 bases). CDR1 is SGHKS and CDR2 is YYEKEE in the germline V gene (reference sequence). Deletions cut 0 bases from V and 7 bases from J, with 7 bases between. The CDR3 totals 13 residues. CDR3 in DNA: TGTGCCAGCAGCTTGGAGCGGTACGGGGAGCTGTTTTTT. This encodes CASSLERYGELFF.

In this sample, this clonotype turned up many times. The gene calls are TRBV12-3 or TRBV12-4 and TRBJ2-3; TRBD1 agrees at 7 bases. There are 17 residues in the CDR3. After removal of 6 bases from V and 0 bases from J, the junction contained 12 bases not matched to a gene. The CDR3 here is CASSLDRRSSSTDTQYF. The CDR3 DNA sequence: TGTGCCAGCAGCTTGGACAGGAGGTCAAGTAGCACAGATACGCAGTATTTT.

This chain uses TRBV20-1 with TRBJ2-5; 9 bases are shared with TRBD2. The junction had 3 bases not matched to a gene; V was cut back by 5 bases and J by 2 bases. The germline V gene has CDR1 DFQATT and CDR2 SNEGSKA (reference sequence). CDR3 length: 13 residues. The CDR3, as DNA: TGCAGTGCTGTAGCGGGAGATCAAGAGACCCAGTACTTC. As protein: CSAVAGDQETQYF.

This clonotype has only a few counts. This chain uses TRBV5-1 with TRBJ2-5; D is uncertain. The CDR3 extends over 14 amino acids. Trimming shortened V by 0 bases and J by 3 bases, and 9 bases separated the two germline ends. Germline V gives CDR1 SGHRS, CDR2 YFSETQ. The chain's CDR3 is CASSLGVGEETQYF. CDR3 bases: TGCGCCAGCAGCTTGGGGGTCGGAGAAGAGACCCAGTACTTC.

The chain recombines TRBV6-5 with TRBJ2-3, with D perhaps matching TRBD1 or TRBD2 (6 bases each). Germline V gene data show CDR1 as MNHEY and CDR2 as SVGAGI. The CDR3 totals 16 residues. V gave up 2 bases and J gave up 3 bases, with 15 bases separating them. The CDR3 here is CASSYLALGGTDTQYF. In nucleotides, the CDR3 is TGTGCCAGCAGTTACCTAGCGCTAGGGGGAACAGATACGCAGTATTTT.

The V gene is TRBV3-1, the J gene TRBJ2-7; D is uncertain. The CDR3 loop spans 13 amino acids. The V end was cut by 1 base, the J end by 4 bases, with 8 bases between. Per germline, CDR1 LGHDT and CDR2 YNNKEL (reference sequence). DNA of the CDR3: TGTGCCAGCAGCCAAGGTATTTGGTACGAGCAGTACTTC. Translated, it gives CASSQGIWYEQYF.

Only a few counts were recorded for this clonotype. The chain combines TRBV20-1 with TRBJ2-3, with D unclear. Trimming left V 6 bases short and J 2 bases short, with 9 bases between. CDR3 size: 12 residues. Germline assignment: CDR1 DFQATT and CDR2 SNEGSKA (reference sequence). CDR3 amino acids: CSADTNTDTQYF. The CDR3 coding sequence is TGCAGTGCAGACACCAACACAGATACGCAGTATTTT.

This clonotype was detected only a few times. The gene calls are TRBV20-1 and TRBJ2-1; the D gene is possibly TRBD2 (6 bases). V shed 7 bases and J shed 3 bases, with 16 bases lying between them. Germline assignment: CDR1 DFQATT and CDR2 SNEGSKA (reference sequence). This CDR3 has 14 residues. The CDR3 DNA reads as TGCAGTGGGGGGGTTAGAGGTGTCTACAATGAGCAGTTCTTC. This encodes CSGGVRGVYNEQFF.

The chain recombines TRBV7-2 with TRBJ2-5; D is perhaps TRBD2 (6 bases). V was shortened by 5 bases and J by 4 bases, with 17 bases between the two germline ends. The CDR3 extends over 15 amino acids. CDR1 is SGHTA and CDR2 is FQGNSA in the germline V gene. The CDR3 region has the DNA TGTGCCAGCAGCCCGTTAGCGTTCGGGGGAGAGACCCAGTACTTC. The encoded protein is CASSPLAFGGETQYF.

The chain carries TRBV20-1 and TRBJ1-1; D perhaps matches TRBD1 (6 bases). This CDR3 contains 11 residues. From germline, CDR1 is DFQATT and CDR2 SNEGSKA (reference sequence). The CDR3 nucleotides are TGCATAGCGCGGGGGCAGACTGAAGCTTTCTTT. Amino acids: CIARGQTEAFF.

The V call is TRBV30, the J call TRBJ2-7; weak D call: TRBD2 (6 bases). The CDR3 contains 11 residues. The V end lost 5 bases, the J end lost 7 bases, and 12 bases lay between the germline ends. Per the germline V gene, CDR1 is GTSNPN and CDR2 is SVGIG (reference sequence). As DNA, the CDR3 is TGTGCCTGGGGGGTACGGGGGGAGCAGTACTTC. As protein: CAWGVRGEQYF. Using reference TRBV30 and TRBJ2-7 for the parts outside the CDR3, the full variable domain is SQTIHQWPATLVQPVGSPLSLECTVEGTSNPNLYWYRQAAGRGLQLLFYSVGIGQISSEVPQNLSASRPQDRQFILSSKKLLLSDSGFYLCAWGVRGEQYFGPGTRLTVT.

Only a few counts were recorded for this clonotype. V and J are TRBV20-1 and TRBJ1-2; no clear D gene. The CDR3 runs 12 residues. CDR1 is DFQATT, CDR2 SNEGSKA, per germline (reference sequence). Between the trimmed V and J ends, which lost 3 bases and 7 bases, there was a span of 12 bases. CDR3: CSARNPRGGYTF. As DNA, the CDR3 is TGCAGTGCTAGGAACCCCCGGGGTGGCTACACCTTC.

In its sample, this clonotype was seen a few times. The chain joins TRBV20-1 to TRBJ1-4; no definite D call. The germline V gene has CDR1 DFQATT and CDR2 SNEGSKA (reference sequence). The CDR3 covers 13 residues. V lost 6 bases and J 3 bases, leaving 11 bases between the germline ends. The CDR3 bases are TGCAGTGCCCGCCGGGTTGCTAATGAAAAACTGTTTTTT. Translating gives CSARRVANEKLFF.

This clonotype was seen only a few times. The chain employs TRBV27 and TRBJ1-1; D not certain. Trimming shortened V by 5 bases and J by 3 bases, and 13 bases separated the two germline ends. The CDR3 extends over 14 amino acids. Per the germline V gene, CDR1 is MNHEY and CDR2 is SMNVEV (reference sequence). The CDR3 DNA is TGTGCCAGCAGTGCCTATAGAGTCTACACTGAAGCTTTCTTT. This translates into CASSAYRVYTEAFF.

This chain connects TRBV13 to TRBJ2-1; 14 nucleotides align to TRBD2. V gave up 4 bases and J gave up 8 bases; unmatched junction bases: 4. Germline V CDR1 and CDR2: PRHDT, FYEKMQ (reference sequence). The CDR3 has 15 residues. CDR3 loop: CASSSTSGGAYEQFF. CDR3 in DNA: TGTGCCAGCAGCTCGACTAGCGGGGGGGCCTATGAGCAGTTCTTC.

This clonotype was picked up many times. This rearrangement joins TRBV4-2 to TRBJ1-1; 9 bases agree with TRBD1. Losses at the gene ends were 3 bases for V and 4 bases for J; bases not matched to a gene: 6. From germline, CDR1 is LGHNA and CDR2 YNFKEQ. The CDR3 loop spans 15 amino acids. CDR3 loop: CASSHLTGGSTEAFF. For the CDR3, the DNA is TGTGCCAGCAGCCACTTGACAGGGGGAAGCACTGAAGCTTTCTTT.

This clonotype was counted at least ten times. The CDR3 protein is CASSLAKGRNQYF. CDR3 nucleotide sequence: TGTGCCAGCAGTTTAGCGAAGGGACGTAACCAGTACTTC. This sequence joins TRBV12-3 or TRBV12-4 and TRBJ2-7; D tentatively fits TRBD1 or TRBD2 (5 bases each). V was trimmed by 0 bases and J by 10 bases, leaving 13 bases between them. The CDR3 extends over 13 amino acids.

This clonotype was seen ten or more times. The CDR3 DNA sequence: TGTGCCATCAGAGTACAGGGGATGGGCACTGAAGCTTTCTTT. It codes for CAIRVQGMGTEAFF. J is TRBJ1-1 and V is TRBV10-3, with 7 bases identical to TRBD1. The CDR3 is 14 residues long. After removal of 6 bases from V and 4 bases from J, the junction contained 8 bases not matched to a gene. CDR1 is ENHRY and CDR2 is SYGVKD in the germline V gene.